These 23 T cell receptor beta chains were sequenced from one sample in a study of cytomegalovirus exposure and HLA in healthy donors. Researchers ran the PCR with 60 Vbeta and 13 Jbeta primers. The table came from immunoSEQ multiplex PCR; TCRdb's copy has only in-frame clones and leaves some out. This table has some 110,000 clones, roughly 68% appearing once. The source material was PBMCs. All receptors come from a young man in good health and CMV-seropositive.

This chain links TRBV18 with TRBJ1-2; D is ambiguous. CDR3 size: 13 residues. CDR1 is KGHSH, CDR2 LQKENI, per germline. V was trimmed by 6 bases and J by 4 bases, leaving 12 bases between them. CDR3: CASSTELAYGYTF. The CDR3 DNA is TGTGCCAGCTCCACAGAGTTGGCCTATGGCTACACCTTC.

The chain employs TRBV19 and TRBJ1-5; 7 bases match TRBD1. The V gene end was trimmed by 5 bases and the J gene end by 4 bases; junction bases not matched to a gene: 5. Germline CDR1 is LNHDA and CDR2 is SQIVND (reference sequence). This CDR3 is 14 amino acids long. CDR3 sequence reads: CASSAWDSNQPQHF. CDR3 nucleotide sequence: TGTGCCAGTAGTGCCTGGGACAGTAATCAGCCCCAGCATTTT.

As DNA, the CDR3 is TGTGCCAGCAGCTCTAGGGAGGCTGTTACTGAAGCTTTCTTT. Its translation: CASSSREAVTEAFF. The V gene is TRBV7-9, the J gene TRBJ1-1; D unresolved. The CDR3 runs 14 residues. V gave up 4 bases and J gave up 5 bases, with 14 bases separating them. Germline assignment: CDR1 SEHNR and CDR2 FQNEAQ (reference sequence).

The chain uses TRBV5-6 and TRBJ1-2; D gene uncertain. Germline V gene data show CDR1 as SGHDT and CDR2 as YYEEEE. The V end lost 1 base, the J end lost 3 bases, and 7 bases lay between the germline ends. The CDR3 has 13 amino acids. CDR3 loop: CASSLRQDYGYTF. In DNA form, the CDR3 reads TGTGCCAGCAGCTTGAGACAAGACTATGGCTACACCTTC.

J is TRBJ2-5 and V is TRBV6-1; TRBD1 agrees at 7 bases. This CDR3 has 14 amino acids. Unmatched junction bases numbered 3, after V lost 5 bases and J lost 0 bases. Germline CDR1 is MNHNS and CDR2 is SASEGT. CDR3 nucleotides: TGTGCCAGCAGTCCGGGACAGTACCAAGAGACCCAGTACTTC. It codes for CASSPGQYQETQYF.

This chain connects TRBV28 to TRBJ1-2; 7 bases are shared with TRBD1. J was trimmed by 8 bases and V by 3 bases; bases with no gene match: 6. Germline V CDR1 and CDR2: MDHEN, SYDVKM. The CDR3 contains 13 residues. The chain's CDR3 is CASSLGQTEGYTF. The CDR3 DNA reads TGTGCCAGCAGTTTGGGACAGACGGAAGGCTACACCTTC.

This clone was detected once. The rearrangement joins TRBV6-5 to TRBJ2-3, with D possibly TRBD2 on 5 matching bases. Germline V gene sequence: CDR1 MNHEY, CDR2 SVGAGI. V was pared by 2 bases and J by 2 bases, with 11 bases between. CDR3 length equals 15 residues. The CDR3 region is CASSYSGPITDTQYF. CDR3 bases: TGTGCCAGCAGTTACAGCGGCCCGATCACAGATACGCAGTATTTT.

This chain connects TRBV5-4 to TRBJ2-7; 10 nucleotides match TRBD1. CDR1 and CDR2 (germline): SGHNT, YYREEE (reference sequence). J gave up 6 bases and V 5 bases, and 2 bases lay outside the gene matches. CDR3 size: 12 residues. In DNA form, the CDR3 reads TGTGCCAGCAGTTGGACAGGGGGCGAGCAGTACGTC. Translation gives CASSWTGGEQYV.

Only a few counts were recorded for this clone. This chain joins TRBV7-2 and TRBJ2-3, with D maybe TRBD2 (6 bases). The CDR3 spans 14 residues. Germline-derived CDR1 and CDR2 are SGHTA and FQGNSA. V was cut by 4 bases and J by 3 bases, with 11 bases left in between. The CDR3 spells CASSSGLSTDTQYF. The CDR3 bases are TGTGCCAGCAGCTCGGGACTTTCGACAGATACGCAGTATTTT. The entire variable domain, with the rest obtained from reference TRBV7-2 and TRBJ2-3, is as follows: GAGVSQSPSNKVTEKGKDVELRCDPISGHTALYWYRQSLGQGLEFLIYFQGNSAPDKSGLPSDRFSAERTGGSVSTLTIQRTQQEDSAVYLCASSSGLSTDTQYFGPGTRLTVL.

This chain connects TRBV5-1 to TRBJ1-2; 8 bases map to TRBD1. Per germline, CDR1 SGHRS and CDR2 YFSETQ. This CDR3 has 16 residues. V gave up 0 bases and J gave up 8 bases; unmatched junction bases: 12. In DNA, the CDR3 is TGCGCCAGCAGCTTGGCCCCCCCCGGACAGGGTTGGGGCTACACCTTC. It specifies CASSLAPPGQGWGYTF.

The V gene is TRBV7-2, the J gene TRBJ1-2; D possibly corresponds to TRBD1 (6 bases). V was shortened by 5 bases and J by 2 bases, with 9 bases between the two germline ends. Per the germline V gene, CDR1 is SGHTA and CDR2 is FQGNSA. The CDR3 is 13 amino acids. The CDR3 DNA reads as TGTGCCAGCAGCAGGGGGACGAACTATGGCTACACCTTC. Its translation: CASSRGTNYGYTF. Supplemented by reference TRBV7-2 and TRBJ1-2, the full variable domain reads GAGVSQSPSNKVTEKGKDVELRCDPISGHTALYWYRQSLGQGLEFLIYFQGNSAPDKSGLPSDRFSAERTGGSVSTLTIQRTQQEDSAVYLCASSRGTNYGYTFGSGTRLTVV.

The rearrangement uses TRBV25-1 and TRBJ1-2, with D perhaps TRBD1 (5 bases). The CDR3 is 15 residues long. Trimming removed 1 base at V and 2 bases at J, with 11 bases between. CDR1 and CDR2 from the germline V gene are MGHDK and SYGVNS. CDR3 DNA sequence: TGTGCCAGCAGTGAATCGGGGGGTCTAAACTATGGCTACACCTTC. Translation: CASSESGGLNYGYTF.

The chain combines TRBV7-9 with TRBJ2-7; 7 bases fit TRBD1. V shed 4 bases and J 4 bases; nucleotides not matched to a gene: 13. The germline gives CDR1 SEHNR, CDR2 FQNEAQ (reference sequence). The CDR3 covers 16 residues. In nucleotides, the CDR3 is TGTGCCAGCAGCTACTGGGACAGTGCAAATTCTTACGAGCAGTACGTC. Translating it yields CASSYWDSANSYEQYV.

CDR3 sequence (DNA): TGTGCCAGCAGAGTTACTCCAGGGGCTGATCAGCCCCAGCATTTT. Translation: CASRVTPGADQPQHF. The rearrangement uses TRBV6-4 and TRBJ1-5; D perhaps matches TRBD1 (6 bases). Trimming shortened V by 6 bases and J by 5 bases, and 17 bases separated the two germline ends. The CDR3 loop spans 15 amino acids. Germline CDR1 reads MRHNA; CDR2 reads SNTAGT.

J is TRBJ1-2 and V is TRBV5-1; 7 bases line up with TRBD1. From germline, CDR1 is SGHRS and CDR2 YFSETQ. The V and J ends lost 5 bases and 4 bases, in that order; junction bases with no gene match: 2. The CDR3 extends over 12 amino acids. The chain's CDR3 is CASRTGTYGYTF. The CDR3, as DNA: TGCGCCAGCAGGACAGGGACCTATGGCTACACCTTC. Supplemented by reference TRBV5-1 and TRBJ1-2, the full variable domain reads KAGVTQTPRYLIKTRGQQVTLSCSPISGHRSVSWYQQTPGQGLQFLFEYFSETQRNKGNFPGRFSGRQFSNSRSEMNVSTLELGDSALYLCASRTGTYGYTFGSGTRLTVV.

This clone was seen a few times. The chain has TRBV19 and TRBJ1-2; D remains unclear. V lost 3 bases and J lost 7, with 6 bases in between. CDR1 is LNHDA, CDR2 SQIVND, per germline (reference sequence). The CDR3 consists of 11 residues. The CDR3 is CASSIGGGYTF. CDR3 sequence (DNA): TGTGCCAGTAGTATCGGCGGTGGCTACACCTTC.

This clone was picked up a small number of times. The chain couples TRBV10-2 to TRBJ1-1, with TRBD1 identical over 9 bases. Trimming removed 6 bases from V and 1 base from J; junction bases left unmatched: 3. CDR3 length: 14 residues. Germline V gene lookup returns CDR1 WSHSY and CDR2 SAAADI. CDR3 sequence: CASRGTGRNTEAFF. The CDR3 bases are TGCGCCAGCAGGGGGACAGGGAGGAACACTGAAGCTTTCTTT.

The CDR3 sequence is CATSRVRGRNTGELFF. In DNA, the CDR3 is TGTGCCACCAGCAGAGTCCGGGGAAGGAACACCGGGGAGCTGTTTTTT. The chain links TRBV15 to TRBJ2-2; D may be TRBD2 (5 bases). Deletions cut 1 base from V and 1 base from J, with 10 bases between. This CDR3 region has 16 residues. Germline V lookup: CDR1 LNHNV, CDR2 YYDKDF (reference sequence). The full variable domain, with the rest looked up from reference TRBV15 and TRBJ2-2, is DAMVIQNPRYQVTQFGKPVTLSCSQTLNHNVMYWYQQKSSQAPKLLFHYYDKDFNNEADTPDNFQSRRPNTSFCFLDIRSPGLGDTAMYLCATSRVRGRNTGELFFGEGSRLTVL.

The chain combines TRBV9 with TRBJ2-3; TRBD1 is a possible D gene (6 bases). V was trimmed by 0 bases and J by 8 bases, leaving 13 bases between them. This CDR3 has 14 amino acids. Per germline, CDR1 SGDLS and CDR2 YYNGEE. CDR3 sequence (DNA): TGTGCCAGCAGCGTAGAGTCTGGGGGCCGTACGCAGTATTTT. Protein product: CASSVESGGRTQYF.

The chain carries TRBV7-2 and TRBJ2-3; 7 positions match TRBD2. V gave up 5 bases and J gave up 1 base; unmatched junction bases: 3. Germline-derived CDR1 and CDR2 are SGHTA and FQGNSA. There are 14 residues in the CDR3. The CDR3: CASSHTSGTDTQYF. The CDR3 DNA sequence: TGTGCCAGCAGCCATACTAGCGGCACAGATACGCAGTATTTT.

For this clone: Other DNA sequences in this specimen translate into the identical CDR3. The chain is built from TRBV6-5 and TRBJ2-5; the D gene is possibly TRBD1 (6 bases). V lost 2 bases and J lost 5, with 18 bases in between. The CDR3 spans 16 residues. Per germline, CDR1 MNHEY and CDR2 SVGAGI. In nucleotides, the CDR3 is TGTGCCAGCAGTTACAGAGGACAGCCACCGACGGAGACCCAGTACTTC. Translated: CASSYRGQPPTETQYF.

V gene TRBV30 combines with J gene TRBJ2-5; D might be TRBD1 (6 bases). This CDR3 has 14 residues. CDR1 and CDR2 from the germline V gene are GTSNPN and SVGIG (reference sequence). Trimming left V 3 bases short and J 5 bases short, with 16 bases between. DNA for the CDR3: TGTGCCTGGAGCCTGGACAGTCTAGGGGAGACCCAGTACTTC. Protein product: CAWSLDSLGETQYF.

This clone was counted once. The V and J genes are TRBV30 and TRBJ2-3; TRBD1 aligns across 10 bases. Germline assignment: CDR1 GTSNPN and CDR2 SVGIG (reference sequence). The V and J ends lost 2 bases and 0 bases, in that order; junction bases with no gene match: 8. CDR3 length: 17 amino acids. The CDR3 bases are TGTGCCTGGAGTAGGGGGTGGACAGGGGGAAGCACAGATACGCAGTATTTT. Translated, it gives CAWSRGWTGGSTDTQYF. The full variable domain, rest sourced from reference TRBV30 and TRBJ2-3, is SQTIHQWPATLVQPVGSPLSLECTVEGTSNPNLYWYRQAAGRGLQLLFYSVGIGQISSEVPQNLSASRPQDRQFILSSKKLLLSDSGFYLCAWSRGWTGGSTDTQYFGPGTRLTVL.